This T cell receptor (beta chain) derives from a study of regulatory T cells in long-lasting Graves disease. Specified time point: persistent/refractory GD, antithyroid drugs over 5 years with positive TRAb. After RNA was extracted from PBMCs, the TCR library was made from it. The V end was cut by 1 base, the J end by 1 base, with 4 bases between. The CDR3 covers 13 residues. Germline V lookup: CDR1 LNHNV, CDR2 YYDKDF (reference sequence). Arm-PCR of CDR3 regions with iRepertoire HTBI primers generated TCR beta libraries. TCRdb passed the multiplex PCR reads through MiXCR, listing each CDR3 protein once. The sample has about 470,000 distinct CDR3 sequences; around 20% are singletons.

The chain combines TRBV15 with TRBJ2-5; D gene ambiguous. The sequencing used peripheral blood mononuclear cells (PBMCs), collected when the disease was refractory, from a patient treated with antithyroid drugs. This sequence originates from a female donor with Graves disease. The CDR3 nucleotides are TGTGCCACCAGCAGAGCGGTCCAAGAGACCCAGTACTTC. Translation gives CATSRAVQETQYF.